A selection of T cell receptor beta chains follows, all from one sample in a study of T cells in localized non-small cell lung cancer. The assay was immunoSEQ multiplex PCR, and TCRdb's table has in-frame clones only and misses some. This table has about 40,000 clones, about four fifths appearing once. The specimen comprised peripheral blood mononuclear cells, sampled before any cancer treatment. These receptors came from a male donor older than 55 with stage II lung adenocarcinoma. CDR3s include the opening cysteine and the closing phenylalanine or tryptophan. Each record gives: CDR3 protein, CDR3 DNA, J gene, CDR3 length, V gene, D gene, clone size. A D gene is named only where the DNA matches it firmly. Some rows mark clone size as missing; the rest say once, few, many or name a class of expanded clone.

CASSLSWVNTGELFF,TGTGCCAGCAGTTTATCCTGGGTGAACACCGGGGAGCTGTTTTTT,TRBJ2-2,15,TRBV27,NA,few
CASSQGGLAGAKYF,TGTGCCAGCAGCCAAGGGGGACTAGCGGGAGCGAAGTACTTC,TRBJ2-7,14,TRBV14,TRBD2,NA
CASSQEAGNTEAFF,TGCGCCAGCAGCCAAGAGGCAGGGAACACTGAAGCTTTCTTT,TRBJ1-1,14,TRBV4-3,NA,few
CASTPTGSGNQPQHF,TGTGCCAGTACCCCGACAGGGTCCGGCAATCAGCCCCAGCATTTT,TRBJ1-5,15,TRBV19,TRBD1,few
CAITGGNYGYTF,TGTGCCATCACCGGTGGCAACTATGGCTACACCTTC,TRBJ1-2,12,TRBV10-3,NA,NA
CSARQGASSSTDTQYF,TGCAGCGCACGACAGGGGGCTTCCTCTAGCACAGATACGCAGTATTTT,TRBJ2-3,16,TRBV29-1,TRBD1,NA
CASILGAPTDTQYF,TGTGCCAGCATCCTAGGTGCGCCCACAGATACGCAGTATTTT,TRBJ2-3,14,TRBV7-9,NA,once
CASSLDRGPSGTIYF,TGTGCCAGCAGCTTAGATAGGGGCCCATCCGGCACCATATATTTT,TRBJ1-3,15,TRBV7-2,NA,NA
CASSVTGGKRASSYNEQFF,TGTGCCAGCAGCGTCACAGGGGGTAAGAGGGCTAGCTCCTACAATGAGCAGTTCTTC,TRBJ2-1,19,TRBV7-9,TRBD1,NA
CASSPTPDSPYEQYF,TGTGCCAGCTCACCGACGCCGGACAGTCCCTACGAGCAGTACTTC,TRBJ2-7,15,TRBV18,NA,NA
CASSLDAQASLNEQFF,TGTGCCAGCAGCTTGGATGCGCAGGCTAGCTTAAATGAGCAGTTCTTC,TRBJ2-1,16,TRBV5-4,NA,NA
CASSSGQGVRNEQYF,TGTGCCAGCAGCTCGGGACAGGGGGTCAGGAACGAGCAGTACTTC,TRBJ2-7,15,TRBV7-9,TRBD1,few
CASSRYTGELFF,TGTGCCAGCAGCCGCTACACCGGGGAGCTGTTTTTT,TRBJ2-2,12,TRBV7-2,NA,NA
CASSLGTIQTQYF,TGTGCCAGCAGCCTTGGGACTATCCAAACGCAGTATTTT,TRBJ2-3,13,TRBV7-8,TRBD2,NA
CASSSGATGDQETQYF,TGTGCCAGCAGCTCAGGGGCGACAGGGGACCAAGAGACCCAGTACTTC,TRBJ2-5,16,TRBV11-3,TRBD1,once
CASSQGLTSTDTQYF,TGTGCCAGCTCCCAGGGACTTACTAGCACAGATACGCAGTATTTT,TRBJ2-3,15,TRBV18,NA,NA
CASGSGTGNYEQYF,TGCGCCAGCGGCTCCGGGACAGGGAACTACGAGCAGTACTTC,TRBJ2-7,14,TRBV5-1,TRBD1,NA
CASSVSGSPLGTQYF,TGTGCCAGCAGCGTAAGCGGGTCGCCCCTGGGTACGCAGTATTTT,TRBJ2-3,15,TRBV9,NA,NA
CASSLVDTQYF,TGTGCCAGCAGCCTCGTTGATACGCAGTATTTT,TRBJ2-3,11,TRBV7-2,NA,NA
CASSATDRTEAFF,TGTGCCAGCAGTGCCACGGACAGGACTGAAGCTTTCTTT,TRBJ1-1,13,TRBV2,TRBD1,few
CSVEEGVSEKLFF,TGCAGCGTTGAAGAGGGTGTGAGTGAAAAACTGTTTTTT,TRBJ1-4,13,TRBV29-1,NA,NA
CASSLVGQRDTNPKQYF,TGTGCCAGCAGCTTAGTCGGTCAGCGAGACACCAATCCCAAGCAGTACTTC,TRBJ2-7,17,TRBV7-2,NA,NA
CASRYTLSGFTGELFF,TGTGCCAGCAGGTACACTCTTAGCGGTTTCACCGGGGAGCTGTTTTTT,TRBJ2-2,16,TRBV5-4,NA,NA
CASSARQGEYEQYF,TGTGCCAGCTCAGCCAGACAGGGGGAATACGAGCAGTACTTC,TRBJ2-7,14,TRBV18,TRBD1,few
CASSQDGGTNEKLFF,TGCGCCAGCAGCCAAGACGGGGGCACTAATGAAAAACTGTTTTTT,TRBJ1-4,15,TRBV4-3,NA,NA
CSVDRYNEQFF,TGCAGCGTTGATCGTTACAATGAGCAGTTCTTC,TRBJ2-1,11,TRBV29-1,NA,NA
CASSSITRLTGNTIYF,TGTGCCAGCAGCTCTATTACGCGATTAACTGGAAACACCATATATTTT,TRBJ1-3,16,TRBV11-2,NA,few
CASSLGPGGGQETQYF,TGTGCCAGCAGCTTGGGACCGGGAGGAGGCCAAGAGACCCAGTACTTC,TRBJ2-5,16,TRBV5-8,TRBD2,NA
CAISELVPISPLHF,TGTGCCATCAGTGAGTTAGTCCCAATTTCACCCCTCCACTTT,TRBJ1-6,14,TRBV10-3,NA,NA
CASSLAQSSRGYTF,TGTGCCAGCAGCTTAGCTCAAAGTTCTCGGGGCTACACCTTC,TRBJ1-2,14,TRBV7-2,NA,NA
CASSPLTRGSEQYF,TGTGCCAGCAGCCCTCTGACTAGAGGAAGCGAGCAGTACTTC,TRBJ2-7,14,TRBV7-2,NA,NA
CAWDRGFTNYGYTF,TGTGCCTGGGACAGGGGATTTACAAACTATGGCTACACCTTC,TRBJ1-2,14,TRBV30,TRBD1,NA